These 11 T cell receptor beta chains were sequenced from one sample in a study of quantifying T cell responses using KT2 cells. Study-wide context: cDNA was made from DNase-treated RNA using alpha and beta constant primers.

A single-stranded UMI oligo with SP2 sequence was ligated to cDNA 3' ends. The first PCR ran 3 to 5 cycles with an equimolar RC1.1 and RC1.2 beta primer mix. A single record per CDR3 protein comes from TCRdb applying MiXCR to the UMI-ligation and nested PCR reads. The top ten hold about 9.7% of the sample, which has 45,000 to 65,000 distinct CDR3 sequences, around an eighth seen once. Sequenced input: PBMCs spiked with cells of the T cell clone KT2. These receptors came from a human donor.

This chain uses TRBV7-2 with TRBJ2-1; D remains ambiguous. Trimming stripped 5 bases from V and 1 base from J, with 9 bases between. The CDR3 is 14 residues long. From germline, CDR1 is SGHTA and CDR2 FQGNSA. CDR3 bases: TGTGCCAGCAGCCCGGAGCCATCCTACAATGAGCAGTTCTTC. This sequence encodes CASSPEPSYNEQFF. Filled out from reference TRBV7-2 and TRBJ2-1, the complete variable domain reads GAGVSQSPSNKVTEKGKDVELRCDPISGHTALYWYRQSLGQGLEFLIYFQGNSAPDKSGLPSDRFSAERTGGSVSTLTIQRTQQEDSAVYLCASSPEPSYNEQFFGPGTRLTVL.

This clonotype turned up a few times. The chain employs TRBV6-5 and TRBJ2-7; 7 nucleotides align to TRBD1. Germline-derived CDR1 and CDR2 are MNHEY and SVGAGI. V shed 6 bases, J shed 4 bases, and the junction held 6 bases outside the gene matches. The CDR3 is 13 residues long. The CDR3 DNA follows: TGTGCCAGCAGGAGAACAGGGGAGTACGAGCAGTACTTC. Its translation: CASRRTGEYEQYF.

This clonotype was seen many times. The chain uses TRBV20-1 and TRBJ2-3; 9 positions agree with TRBD2. The CDR3 extends over 16 amino acids. V shed 3 bases, J shed 0 bases, and the junction held 7 bases outside the gene matches. Germline V gives CDR1 DFQATT, CDR2 SNEGSKA (reference sequence). CDR3 amino acids: CSASRLAGSSTDTQYF. CDR3 in DNA: TGCAGTGCTAGTCGCCTAGCGGGATCCAGCACAGATACGCAGTATTTT.

This clonotype has only a few counts. The chain has TRBV5-1 and TRBJ1-1; D is perhaps TRBD1 (6 bases). The CDR3 contains 14 residues. Deletions cut 0 bases from V and 4 bases from J, with 10 bases between. Germline V gene sequence: CDR1 SGHRS, CDR2 YFSETQ. The CDR3 loop reads CASSLEGVSTEAFF. The CDR3 coding sequence is TGCGCCAGCAGCTTGGAGGGGGTGAGCACTGAAGCTTTCTTT.

For the CDR3, the DNA is TGCAGTGCTAGAGCCGAACAGTTGCAGGCCTTAATCACAGATACGCAGTATTTT. This sequence encodes CSARAEQLQALITDTQYF. V and J are TRBV20-1 and TRBJ2-3; D gene uncertain. V lost 1 base to trimming and J lost 2 bases, with 22 bases between them. CDR3 length: 18 residues. In germline, CDR1 is DFQATT, CDR2 SNEGSKA (reference sequence).

V and J are TRBV11-2 and TRBJ2-7; unclear D gene. This CDR3 comprises 16 residues. Trimming shortened V by 2 bases and J by 0 bases, and 14 bases separated the two germline ends. Looked up from germline, CDR1 is SGHAT and CDR2 is FQNNGV. The CDR3, as DNA: TGTGCCAGCAGCTTAAACCTGGCCCCGATCTCCTACGAGCAGTACTTC. Protein sequence: CASSLNLAPISYEQYF.

The rearrangement uses TRBV7-8 and TRBJ2-1; no clear D. Trimming removed 5 bases from V and 7 bases from J, with 18 bases in between. Germline V CDR1 and CDR2: SGHVS, FQNEAQ. The CDR3 sequence is 15 residues long. The CDR3 bases are TGTGCCAGCAGCAAATCTCGGGCCCCCAGGAATGAGCAGTTCTTC. This gives the protein CASSKSRAPRNEQFF.

This clonotype was counted only a few times. This rearrangement joins TRBV7-8 to TRBJ2-3, with TRBD2 as a possible D gene (5 bases). Trimming stripped 3 bases from V and 0 bases from J, with 10 bases between. This CDR3 contains 15 residues. Germline V gene lookup returns CDR1 SGHVS and CDR2 FQNEAQ. CDR3: CASSLAGPSTDTQYF. CDR3 in DNA: TGTGCCAGCAGCTTGGCGGGTCCTAGCACAGATACGCAGTATTTT.

This clonotype was recorded at least ten times. The chain employs TRBV12-3 or TRBV12-4 and TRBJ2-6, with D possibly TRBD1 on 6 matching bases. The length of the CDR3 is 17 residues. The V end lost 3 bases, the J end lost 4 bases, and 16 bases lay between the germline ends. Written as DNA, the CDR3 is TGTGCCAGCAGTTTCCCCCCGGGAAGGGGGGGGGCCAACGTCCTGACTTTC. Translation gives CASSFPPGRGGANVLTF.

There are many counts of this clonotype. The chain uses TRBV2 and TRBJ1-5; 7 bases are a match to TRBD1. Germline-derived CDR1 and CDR2 are SNHLY and FYNNEI. With 7 bases clipped from V and 5 bases from J, the junction kept 5 bases outside the gene matches. This CDR3 region has 13 residues. This chain's CDR3 is CASKARGYQPQHF. The CDR3 DNA sequence: TGTGCCAGCAAGGCCAGGGGGTATCAGCCCCAGCATTTT.

This clonotype was seen only a few times. The rearrangement joins TRBV19 to TRBJ2-2; possibly TRBD2 for D (6 bases). V shed 9 bases and J shed 0 bases, with 8 bases lying between them. This CDR3 has 13 residues. CDR1 and CDR2 from the germline V gene are LNHDA and SQIVND (reference sequence). Written as DNA, the CDR3 is TGTGCCAGCGGGAGACCGAACACCGGGGAGCTGTTTTTT. Its protein is CASGRPNTGELFF.